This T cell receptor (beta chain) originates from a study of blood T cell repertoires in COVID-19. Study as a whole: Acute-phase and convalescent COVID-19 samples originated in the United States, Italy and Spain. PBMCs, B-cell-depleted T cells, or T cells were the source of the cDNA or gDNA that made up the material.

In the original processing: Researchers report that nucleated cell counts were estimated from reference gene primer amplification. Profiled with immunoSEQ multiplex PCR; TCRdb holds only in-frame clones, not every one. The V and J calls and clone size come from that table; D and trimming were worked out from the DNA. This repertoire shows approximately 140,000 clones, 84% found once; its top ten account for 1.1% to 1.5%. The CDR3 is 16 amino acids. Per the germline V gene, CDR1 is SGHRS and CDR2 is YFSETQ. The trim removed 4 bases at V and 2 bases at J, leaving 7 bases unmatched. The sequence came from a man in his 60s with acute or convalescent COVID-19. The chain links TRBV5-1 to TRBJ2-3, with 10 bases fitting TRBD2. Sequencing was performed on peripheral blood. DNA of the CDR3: TGCGCCAGCAGCGGAATAGCGGGGGGCCCCACAGATACGCAGTATTTT. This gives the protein CASSGIAGGPTDTQYF.